The TCR beta chain under discussion was sequenced for a study of radiation and T cells in renal cell carcinoma. Study conclusions and caveats: Compared with controls, irradiated tumors had more, larger dominant CDR3 motifs. In nephrectomy-only tumors, top 100 clonotypes averaged 43%, versus approximately 54% irradiated.

Regarding this clone: The target antigen is unknown.

The method was immunoSEQ multiplex PCR; TCRdb's version includes in-frame clones alone and lacks a portion of them. The sample carries about 3,700 clones, roughly three quarters recorded once. As to treatment: treatment-naive control, cytoreductive nephrectomy. The patient's renal cell carcinoma had clear cell pathology. V dropped 4 bases and J dropped 0 bases, with 19 bases sitting between them. Per germline, CDR1 SQVTM and CDR2 ANQGSEA. The CDR3 spans 17 residues. This TCR was recovered from a man aged 45-65 years with renal cell carcinoma. The input for sequencing was tumor tissue, taken from a patient whose treatment was nephrectomy without radiotherapy. The rearrangement joins TRBV29-1 to TRBJ1-3, with D perhaps TRBD1 (5 bases). The CDR3 coding sequence is TGCAGCGTTGGGGAAGGTTTAGCGGGGGGCTCTGGAAACACCATATATTTT. Its protein product is CSVGEGLAGGSGNTIYF.